This T cell receptor beta chain derives from a study of T cells in Graves' hyperthyroidism and ophthalmopathy. Overall study results and limits: In simple terms, a model built on 13 V-J features told ophthalmopathy apart from stable hyperthyroidism.

Concerning this clonotype: Its antigen is not identified. An end of the junction does not agree with germline; a read error may underlie this.

Amplified TCR beta CDR3 regions came from RNA transcripts. Initially, a first-round RT-PCR of the TCR CDR3 employed the HTBI primer set. TCRdb re-called the multiplex PCR reads through MiXCR, storing one row per CDR3 protein. The sample holds under 400,000 distinct CDR3 sequences, 15% to 20% seen once. It was considered stable Graves' hyperthyroidism when ophthalmopathy did not progress within 18 months. Patients showing uncontrolled infection, other autoimmune disease, pregnancy or lactation were ineligible. Fresh peripheral blood, about 9.6 ml, yielded the PBMCs. The germline CDR1 and CDR2 sequences are SQVTM and ANQGSEA. This CDR3 is built from 11 residues.

The J gene is TRBJ2-1, the V gene TRBV29-1; D unclear. The source material was blood. The source is a woman between 45 and 60 years old with Graves' hyperthyroidism. The CDR3 bases are TGCAGCGGTGAATGGTCGAATGAGCAGTTCTTC. As protein: CSGEWSNEQFF.